The clone carrying this TCR beta chain came up many times. Its antigen is still unknown. With 0 bases removed from V and 2 bases from J, the gap between germline ends came to 9 bases. The CDR3 is 15 residues long. The V gene's germline CDR1 is SGHRS and CDR2 YFSETQ. This entry belongs to a study of spatial heterogeneity in lung cancer. Overall study context: Detected beta-chain sequences consistently exceeded alpha-chain sequences. Across the raw uncorrected reads, a unique TCR and UMI combination was observed, on average, more than ten times. Overall study findings and caveats: Resection saw ubiquitous expanded tumor TCRs appear in blood more than follow-up did.

Time point described: sample taken at primary tumor resection. Whole RNA, which was extracted from tumor, nontumor lung tissue or frozen PBMC, was sequenced without any cell sorting. There were around 72 donors, all of them untreated patients with early-stage non-small cell lung cancer. TCRdb used MiXCR to reprocess the 5' RACE reads, holding one entry per CDR3 protein. The data hold about 30,000 distinct CDR3 sequences, with around 8% observed a single time. The source of this sequence is a female donor with early-stage non-small cell lung cancer. Sequenced material: PBMCs, taken at surgery. This sequence joins TRBV5-1 and TRBJ2-1; possibly TRBD2 for D (5 bases). For the CDR3, the DNA is TGCGCCAGCAGCTTGGAGCGGCTCCCCTACAATGAGCAGTTCTTC. It codes for CASSLERLPYNEQFF.